The 26 T cell receptor beta chains below all came from one sample that was sequenced in a study of blood T cell repertoires in COVID-19. Data came from immunoSEQ multiplex PCR; TCRdb stores just in-frame clones and leaves some out. This sample carries more than 65,000 clones, around 80% of them seen once, and the ten largest clones take around 27%. The sequencing input was peripheral blood. The receptor source for this set is a woman of 80 years or more with active or convalescent COVID-19.

V and J are TRBV4-1 and TRBJ1-2, with TRBD1 identical over 12 bases. Germline V gene lookup returns CDR1 MGHRA and CDR2 YSYEKL. V was clipped by 4 bases and J by 8 bases; unmatched bases: 11. The CDR3 covers 16 residues. CDR3 DNA: TGCGCCAGCAGCCCTAAGGAACCGGGACAGGGGGCGGGCTACACCTTC. The encoded protein is CASSPKEPGQGAGYTF.

This clone was found many times. The chain carries TRBV11-2 and TRBJ1-6; D might be TRBD1 (5 bases). Germline CDR1 is SGHAT and CDR2 is FQNNGV. Trimming cost V 3 bases and J 8 bases, with 17 bases left between them. The length of the CDR3 is 16 residues. CDR3: CASSLTLGPGDSPLHF. The CDR3 DNA sequence: TGTGCCAGCAGCTTGACCCTCGGACCGGGGGATTCACCCCTCCACTTT.

The chain employs TRBV25-1 and TRBJ2-7; perhaps TRBD1 as D (6 bases). Germline values: CDR1 MGHDK, CDR2 SYGVNS. The CDR3 totals 16 residues. V lost 8 bases, J lost 1 base, and 21 bases lay in between. The chain's CDR3 is CASGEPGATSSYEQYF. Written as DNA, the CDR3 is TGTGCCAGCGGCGAGCCAGGGGCCACCAGTTCCTACGAGCAGTACTTC.

The DNA for the CDR3 is TGTGCCAGCAGCTTATGGGCAGGGAGCACAGATACGCAGTATTTT. Its protein is CASSLWAGSTDTQYF. The V and J genes are TRBV7-3 and TRBJ2-3, with D possibly matching TRBD1 (5 bases). Deletions cut 2 bases from V and 0 bases from J, with 9 bases between. The CDR3 runs to 15 residues. Germline CDR1 and CDR2: SGHTA and FQGTGA. The variable domain in full, completed from reference TRBV7-3 and TRBJ2-3, reads GAGVSQTPSNKVTEKGKYVELRCDPISGHTALYWYRQSLGQGPEFLIYFQGTGAADDSGLPNDRFFAVRPEGSVSTLKIQRTERGDSAVYLCASSLWAGSTDTQYFGPGTRLTVL.

This sequence joins TRBV6-5 and TRBJ2-2; tentatively, D is TRBD2 (6 bases). Germline V gene sequence: CDR1 MNHEY, CDR2 SVGAGI. There are 15 residues in the CDR3. With 2 bases removed from V and 7 bases from J, the gap between germline ends came to 14 bases. The CDR3 loop reads CASSYVGGRVGELFF. CDR3 DNA: TGTGCCAGCAGTTACGTCGGGGGACGGGTCGGGGAGCTGTTTTTT.

The chain couples TRBV25-1 to TRBJ2-7; 8 bases align to TRBD2. Looked up from germline, CDR1 is MGHDK and CDR2 is SYGVNS. This CDR3 region has 14 residues. V dropped 3 bases and J dropped 5; count of bases not matched to a gene: 6. The CDR3 bases are TGTGCCAGCAGTGACCCCGGGACTAGTAACGAGCAGTACTTC. As protein: CASSDPGTSNEQYF.

The chain recombines TRBV13 with TRBJ2-7; 10 bases line up with TRBD1. Losses at the gene ends were 5 bases for V and 4 bases for J; bases not matched to a gene: 5. Germline V gene lookup returns CDR1 PRHDT and CDR2 FYEKMQ (reference sequence). The CDR3 is made up of 14 amino acids. The CDR3 DNA reads as TGTGCCAGCAGCGTTACGGGACAGGGGTACGAGCAGTACTTC. It specifies CASSVTGQGYEQYF.

V is TRBV7-2 and J is TRBJ1-1, with a weak D call TRBD1 (6 bases). This CDR3 has 14 amino acids. V was pared by 0 bases and J by 6 bases, with 11 bases between. CDR1 and CDR2 (germline): SGHTA, FQGNSA. DNA for the CDR3: TGTGCCAGCAGCTTAGCCAGGGGTGGCGCTGAAGCTTTCTTT. The encoded protein is CASSLARGGAEAFF.

This chain uses TRBV18 with TRBJ2-1, with D possibly TRBD1 on 5 matching bases. V lost 2 bases and J 5 bases, leaving 13 bases between the germline ends. The V gene's germline CDR1 is KGHSH and CDR2 LQKENI. The CDR3 runs to 15 residues. CDR3 residues: CASSPGQGENNEQFF. Written as DNA, the CDR3 is TGTGCCAGCTCACCAGGGCAGGGCGAGAACAATGAGCAGTTCTTC.

This clone has more than one count but fewer than ten. The chain employs TRBV7-8 and TRBJ2-2; 9 bases are shared with TRBD1. The V gene's germline CDR1 is SGHVS and CDR2 FQNEAQ. The CDR3 totals 15 residues. Trimming removed 4 bases from V and 3 bases from J; junction bases left unmatched: 3. The chain's CDR3 is CASSSTGGDTGELFF. The CDR3 coding sequence is TGTGCCAGCAGCTCCACAGGGGGCGACACCGGGGAGCTGTTTTTT.

The chain recombines TRBV28 with TRBJ1-1, with no clear D. V was cut by 8 bases and J by 3 bases, with 7 bases left in between. The CDR3 is 11 residues long. CDR1 is MDHEN, CDR2 SYDVKM, per germline. This CDR3 reads CASWRDTEAFF. DNA of the CDR3: TGTGCCAGCTGGAGGGACACTGAAGCTTTCTTT.

This sequence joins TRBV10-1 and TRBJ1-1, with 7 nucleotides matching TRBD1. The trim removed 6 bases at V and 6 bases at J, leaving 7 bases unmatched. Germline V CDR1 and CDR2: WNHNN, SYGVQD (reference sequence). This CDR3 comprises 13 residues. The CDR3 spells CASSGTAGSEAFF. The CDR3 coding sequence is TGCGCCAGCAGCGGGACAGCTGGCTCTGAAGCTTTCTTT.

J is TRBJ2-7 and V is TRBV6-5, with D possibly matching TRBD2 (5 bases). Trimming cost V 2 bases and J 7 bases, with 21 bases left between them. The CDR3 is 16 residues long. Germline-derived CDR1 and CDR2 are MNHEY and SVGAGI. Here the CDR3 reads CASSYDEVVSVREQYF. The DNA of the CDR3 is TGTGCCAGCAGTTACGACGAGGTGGTTAGCGTGAGGGAGCAGTACTTC.

This chain joins TRBV11-3 and TRBJ2-3; D perhaps matches TRBD2 (6 bases). The CDR3 runs to 15 residues. Trimming removed 1 base from V and 2 bases from J, with 10 bases in between. In germline, CDR1 is SGHNT, CDR2 YENEEA. This CDR3 is CASSLGGDLTDTQYF. In nucleotides, the CDR3 is TGTGCCAGCAGCTTAGGCGGGGACCTCACAGATACGCAGTATTTT.

The rearrangement uses TRBV19 and TRBJ2-6; 7 bases align to TRBD1. The CDR3 is 15 amino acids. V lost 5 bases and J lost 4; bases outside the gene matches: 5. Germline loops: CDR1 LNHDA, CDR2 SQIVND (reference sequence). The CDR3 loop is CASSQPGQGANVLTF. The CDR3 region has the DNA TGTGCCAGTAGTCAACCGGGACAGGGGGCCAACGTCCTGACTTTC.

This clone was seen a single time. The genes are TRBV6-2 or TRBV6-3 and TRBJ2-3; no reliable D call. V lost 0 bases and J 6 bases, leaving 10 bases between the germline ends. Germline CDR1 is MNHEY and CDR2 is SVGEGT. CDR3 length: 14 amino acids. The CDR3 DNA follows: TGTGCCAGCAGTTACTCCCCAGGTGTGGATACGCAGTATTTT. Translated, it gives CASSYSPGVDTQYF.

The genes are TRBV10-3 and TRBJ1-6, with D unresolved. CDR1 and CDR2 from the germline V gene are ENHRY and SYGVKD. The ends were cut back, 1 base at V and 6 bases at J, with 7 bases in the middle. The CDR3 loop spans 14 amino acids. This CDR3 is CAISELGSNSPLHF. The CDR3 bases are TGTGCCATCAGTGAGTTGGGGAGTAATTCACCCCTCCACTTT.

This chain's CDR3 is CASSLNNEQFF. CDR3 sequence (DNA): TGTGCCAGCAGCCTAAACAATGAGCAGTTCTTC. The V gene is TRBV7-6, the J gene TRBJ2-1; the D is unclear. Trimming took off 5 bases at V and 5 bases at J, with 4 bases between the two ends. Per the germline V gene, CDR1 is SGHVS and CDR2 is FNYEAQ. CDR3 size: 11 residues.

The gene calls are TRBV3-1 (or the pseudogene TRBV3-2) and TRBJ1-4, with D unclear. This CDR3 is 15 amino acids long. V was pared by 0 bases and J by 4 bases, with 9 bases between. CDR1 and CDR2 from the germline V gene are LGHDT and YNNKEL (reference sequence). The CDR3 DNA follows: TGTGCCAGCAGCCAAGATCTCCTCCTTAATGAAAAACTGTTTTTT. Translated: CASSQDLLLNEKLFF.

The chain combines TRBV7-3 with TRBJ1-6; D not resolved. Germline V CDR1 and CDR2: SGHTA, FQGTGA. Trimming pared 4 bases from V and 5 bases from J, leaving 9 bases between. This CDR3 spans 14 amino acids. The CDR3 nucleotides are TGTGCCAGCAGCTCCGACATTCATAATTCACCCCTCCACTTT. It codes for CASSSDIHNSPLHF.

The rearrangement links TRBV7-2 to TRBJ1-3; TRBD1 aligns across 8 bases. V lost 3 bases, J lost 4 bases, and 8 bases stayed unmatched. The germline CDR1 and CDR2 sequences are SGHTA and FQGNSA. The CDR3 is 16 amino acids. CDR3 region: CASSFSGQGAGNTIYF. In DNA form, the CDR3 reads TGTGCCAGCAGCTTTTCGGGGCAGGGGGCAGGAAACACCATATATTTT.

This clone was seen only a few times. The V call is TRBV5-5, the J call TRBJ2-7, with 7 bases aligning to TRBD1. Per the germline V gene, CDR1 is SGHKS and CDR2 is YYEKEE (reference sequence). The ends lost 0 bases at V and 3 bases at J; junction bases unmatched: 6. CDR3 length: 15 amino acids. CDR3 sequence: CASSLVTGPLYEQYF. The CDR3 nucleotides are TGTGCCAGCAGCTTGGTGACAGGGCCTCTCTACGAGCAGTACTTC.

The chain carries TRBV12-3 or TRBV12-4 and TRBJ1-2; D not resolved. V was pared by 3 bases and J by 7 bases, with 12 bases between. The CDR3 is 13 amino acids. DNA of the CDR3: TGTGCCAGCAGTTTGGGCAGAGGAGGTGGCTACACCTTC. This encodes CASSLGRGGGYTF.

This clone was found once. The chain recombines TRBV6-1 with TRBJ1-6; D gene ambiguous. Germline loops: CDR1 MNHNS, CDR2 SASEGT. V lost 3 bases and J 16 bases, leaving 19 bases between the germline ends. The CDR3 loop spans 14 amino acids. The CDR3 reads CASSDYGGKTKLHF. DNA of the CDR3: TGTGCCAGCAGTGATTATGGCGGAAAGACGAAACTCCACTTT.

The rearrangement joins TRBV9 to TRBJ2-1; a weak D match, TRBD2 (6 bases). Germline V gene data show CDR1 as SGDLS and CDR2 as YYNGEE. This CDR3 has 14 residues. The V end lost 3 bases, the J end lost 9 bases, and 16 bases lay between the germline ends. As DNA, the CDR3 is TGTGCCAGCAGCGCCAACCCTAGCGACAGTGAGCAGTTCTTC. Residues: CASSANPSDSEQFF.

This clone was seen just once. The rearrangement links TRBV11-3 to TRBJ2-2; 8 nucleotides line up with TRBD1. Germline trimming cut 4 bases from V and 6 bases from J; bases unmatched to any gene: 7. The CDR3 is 15 residues long. The germline gives CDR1 SGHNT, CDR2 YENEEA. The CDR3 DNA reads as TGTGCCAGCAGCTACAGACAGGGGAGGCCCGGGGAGCTGTTTTTT. Amino acids: CASSYRQGRPGELFF.